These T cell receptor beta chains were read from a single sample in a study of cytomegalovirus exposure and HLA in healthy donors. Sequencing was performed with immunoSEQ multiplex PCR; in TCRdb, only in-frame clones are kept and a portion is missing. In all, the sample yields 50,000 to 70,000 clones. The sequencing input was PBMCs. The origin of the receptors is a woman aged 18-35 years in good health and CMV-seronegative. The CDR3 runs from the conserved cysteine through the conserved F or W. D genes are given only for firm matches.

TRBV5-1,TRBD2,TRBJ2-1,CASSSGAGGSPYNEQFF
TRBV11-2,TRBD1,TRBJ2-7,CASSLTGGPSYEQYF
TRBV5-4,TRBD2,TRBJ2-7,CASSLSGRTYEQYF
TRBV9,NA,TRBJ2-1,CASSIGQLSYNEQFF
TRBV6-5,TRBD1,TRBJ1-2,CASSTGARTGYTF
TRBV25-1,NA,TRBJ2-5,CASTGTSGETQYF
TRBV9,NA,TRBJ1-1,CASSARSGEAFF
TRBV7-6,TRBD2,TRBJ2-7,CASSNLAGGSYEQYF
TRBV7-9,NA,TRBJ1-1,CASSLLGVMNTEAFF
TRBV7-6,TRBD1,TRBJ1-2,CASSDLQGTHGDYGYTF
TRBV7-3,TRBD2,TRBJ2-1,CASQRGGLYNEQFF
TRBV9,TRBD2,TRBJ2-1,CASSVGGRQHNEQFF
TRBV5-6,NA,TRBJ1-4,CASSLSGREYEKLFF
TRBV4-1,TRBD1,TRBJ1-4,CASSQNRGNEKLFF
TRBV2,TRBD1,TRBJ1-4,CASSEGTGGQKLFF
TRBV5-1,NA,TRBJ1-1,CASQLMGGLTEAFF
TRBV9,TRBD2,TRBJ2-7,CASSHTGGSEYEQYF
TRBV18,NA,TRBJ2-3,CASSPVSDTQYF
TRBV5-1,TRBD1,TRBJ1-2,CASSLQGSGGYTF
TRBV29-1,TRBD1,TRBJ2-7,CSVLLRDRGGEQYF
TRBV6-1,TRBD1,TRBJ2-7,CASSVTGEEQYF
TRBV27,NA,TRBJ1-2,CASSGRVNYGYTF
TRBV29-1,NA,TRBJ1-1,CSVAWEAEAFF
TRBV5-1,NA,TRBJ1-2,CASSLTSDRLYGYTF
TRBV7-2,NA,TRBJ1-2,CASSLSGEAHYGYTF
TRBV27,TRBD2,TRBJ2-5,CASSSGLAETQYF